What follows are 14 T cell receptor beta chains derived from one specimen sequenced in a study of blood T cell repertoires in COVID-19. Assay used: immunoSEQ multiplex PCR; TCRdb lists only in-frame clones, some missing. The sample yields about 500,000 clones, around nine tenths seen once. Sequencing input: peripheral blood. The receptors were gathered from a woman aged 50 to 60 with COVID-19, enrolled during active disease.

The chain has TRBV4-2 and TRBJ1-2; 10 nucleotides match TRBD1. Germline values: CDR1 LGHNA, CDR2 YNFKEQ. V trimming: 0 bases; J trimming: 7 bases; junction bases outside the gene matches: 5. This CDR3 spans 15 amino acids. In nucleotides, the CDR3 is TGTGCCAGCAGCCAAGATCGACAGGGGGCGGGTGGCTACACCTTC. It translates to CASSQDRQGAGGYTF.

This clone was counted once. The chain links TRBV10-3 to TRBJ1-2, with 7 bases identical to TRBD1. Per germline, CDR1 ENHRY and CDR2 SYGVKD. Trimming at V came to 0 bases and at J to 4 bases, leaving 8 bases not matched to a gene. The CDR3 is 16 residues long. Written as DNA, the CDR3 is TGTGCCATCAGTGAGTCGACTCCGACAGGGTTCTATGGCTACACCTTC. Translation: CAISESTPTGFYGYTF.

This clone has just one count. The gene calls are TRBV12-5 and TRBJ2-1, with 9 positions matching TRBD2. Germline trimming cut 0 bases from V and 4 bases from J; bases unmatched to any gene: 7. The CDR3 extends over 17 amino acids. From germline, CDR1 is LGHNT and CDR2 FRNRAP. As DNA, the CDR3 is TGTGCTAGTGGTTTGGTACAGGGACTAGCAGATTACAATGAGCAGTTCTTC. It is translated as CASGLVQGLADYNEQFF.

This clone was seen more than once but under ten times. The rearrangement links TRBV27 to TRBJ1-5; 9 bases align to TRBD1. There are 14 residues in the CDR3. J lost 5 bases, V lost 6 bases, and 5 bases had no gene match. Germline-derived CDR1 and CDR2 are MNHEY and SMNVEV (reference sequence). The DNA of the CDR3 is TGTGCCAGCAGGGACAGGGGTTACGATCAGCCCCAGCATTTT. Translated, it gives CASRDRGYDQPQHF.

In regard to this clone: Other nucleotide sequences in the sample specify the same CDR3. This chain links TRBV6-6 with TRBJ2-7; TRBD1 matches at 9 bases. The junction had 1 base not matched to a gene; V was cut back by 2 bases and J by 2 bases. The CDR3 has 14 amino acids. Germline lookup yields CDR1 MNHNY and CDR2 SVGAGI (reference sequence). CDR3 sequence reads: CASSYRDRAYEQYF. In DNA, the CDR3 is TGTGCCAGCAGTTACAGGGACAGGGCCTACGAGCAGTACTTC.

This chain joins TRBV19 and TRBJ2-7; TRBD2 aligns across 11 bases. This CDR3 contains 16 residues. Germline loops: CDR1 LNHDA, CDR2 SQIVND (reference sequence). Trimming at V came to 6 bases and at J to 6 bases, leaving 13 bases not matched to a gene. DNA for the CDR3: TGTGCCAGTAGGTCAGTGATAGCGGGGGGGCTTGGCGAGCAGTACTTC. Translation gives CASRSVIAGGLGEQYF.

This chain connects TRBV4-1 to TRBJ2-5; D perhaps matches TRBD2 (6 bases). Germline CDR1 and CDR2: MGHRA and YSYEKL. This CDR3 is built from 15 residues. V lost 4 bases to trimming and J lost 5 bases, with 17 bases between them. DNA of the CDR3: TGCGCCAGCAGCCCCTCTGGAGGGCGCAGTGAGACCCAGTACTTC. The encoded protein is CASSPSGGRSETQYF.

J is TRBJ1-2 and V is TRBV5-6; the D is unclear. CDR3 length: 12 amino acids. Germline assignment: CDR1 SGHDT and CDR2 YYEEEE. The V and J ends lost 10 bases and 8 bases respectively, with 18 bases between them. CDR3 coding DNA: TGTGCCCCCAGAGGAGCCAGAGGCGGCTACACCTTC. It yields the protein CAPRGARGGYTF.

J is TRBJ1-1 and V is TRBV12-3 or TRBV12-4; no clear D gene. V was cut by 4 bases and J by 7 bases, with 10 bases left in between. The CDR3 runs to 12 residues. In DNA form, the CDR3 reads TGTGCCAGCAGTTACCCCGGGAATGAAGCTTTCTTT. It translates to CASSYPGNEAFF.

CDR3 in DNA: TGTGCCAGCAGTTCCGGGTCAAAAGGCCACGAGCAGTACTTC. Translation: CASSSGSKGHEQYF. V gene TRBV27 combines with J gene TRBJ2-7; D is undetermined. Trimming left V 4 bases short and J 5 bases short, with 15 bases between. Germline CDR1 reads MNHEY; CDR2 reads SMNVEV (reference sequence). The length of the CDR3 is 14 residues.

This chain joins TRBV25-1 and TRBJ2-5, with a tentative D call TRBD2 (6 bases). Germline assignment: CDR1 MGHDK and CDR2 SYGVNS. Deletions cut 8 bases from V and 5 bases from J, with 9 bases between. The CDR3 runs to 11 residues. CDR3 DNA: TGTGCCAGCCGGAGGGTGGAGACCCAGTACTTC. Translated, it gives CASRRVETQYF.

The chain's CDR3 is CASQEAPGGHPSTDTQYF. The CDR3 DNA is TGTGCCAGCCAGGAGGCTCCCGGGGGGCACCCTAGCACAGATACGCAGTATTTT. The chain employs TRBV28 and TRBJ2-3; tentatively, D is TRBD2 (7 bases). The V gene lost 8 bases and the J gene lost 0 bases, with 24 bases spanning the gap. The germline V gene has CDR1 MDHEN and CDR2 SYDVKM. The CDR3 runs 18 residues.

The chain employs TRBV6-5 and TRBJ1-2, with 10 positions matching TRBD1. J gave up 8 bases and V 2 bases, and 8 bases lay outside the gene matches. The CDR3 has 15 amino acids. Germline-derived CDR1 and CDR2 are MNHEY and SVGAGI. CDR3 sequence (DNA): TGTGCCAGCAGTTACGGGGACAGGGGAATGGGAGGCTACACCTTC. This translates into CASSYGDRGMGGYTF.

The CDR3 reads CASSESIIREAFF. CDR3 nucleotide sequence: TGCGCCAGCAGTGAGTCGATTATCAGGGAAGCTTTCTTT. The chain joins TRBV10-1 to TRBJ1-1; no definite D call. V shed 0 bases and J shed 8 bases, with 10 bases lying between them. This CDR3 has 13 amino acids. In germline, CDR1 is WNHNN, CDR2 SYGVQD (reference sequence).